This TCR beta chain was retrieved from a study of blood T cell repertoires in COVID-19 (dated by TCRdb to the early 2020s). For the wider study: Collaborator samples came from the United States, Italy and Spain and covered acute and convalescent phases of COVID-19. The material from the prospective study consisted of cDNA or gDNA derived from T cells, B-cell-depleted T cells, or PBMCs. Sample metadata almost always included a de-identified subject ID, COVID-19 status, age in years and sex. Samples were obtained from the ongoing ImmuneRACE study (first 160 participants) and from about 1,300 subjects provided by 6 global collaborators. A freely available public database, intended as a resource for researchers studying the immune response to SARS-CoV-2, is where the repertoires were released. The dataset comprised deeply sampled blood TCRbeta repertoires from subjects exposed to, actively infected with, or recovered from COVID-19. Where available, HLA class I and class II types were obtained from metadata supplied by the sample provider rather than from assay-based typing. On the study overall, not on this receptor specifically: How much clinical and demographic metadata was included differed by source and by participant, and the metadata was provided uncurated.

Samples from volunteer blood donors who had recovered from COVID-19 were contributed by a second Seattle source. The collaborating institutions used their own protocols to collect whole blood in K2EDTA tubes. For TCRbeta analysis, collaborators shipped samples in one of three forms: frozen whole blood, isolated PBMCs, or DNA extracted from either of those sample types. TCRbeta CDR3 regions were amplified from genomic DNA using the immunoSEQ Assay, a bias-controlled multiplex PCR. The original methods were these. Within the assay, amplification of reference gene primers was used to estimate how many nucleated cells each sample contained. To quantify the absolute abundance of each unique TCRbeta CDR3 rearrangement, sequence reads were collapsed and filtered. For each sample, productive Simpson clonality was calculated as the square root of Simpson's diversity index over productive rearrangements. In its TCRdb copy, this immuneACCESS table keeps in-frame sequences only and misses some clones. Where compared with another copy, unresolved V genes explain less than half of these, and the others have no known cause. V and J calls plus clone size are reproduced from that table; the DNA served to infer D and trimming. The sample table contains a few hundred thousand clones; only one count was recorded for approximately 82% of them. The biggest ten clones account for over 1.2% of the sample.

In the germline V gene, CDR1 corresponds to SNHLY and CDR2 to FYNNEI. V lost 4 bases and J lost 2 bases; the stretch between them is 8 bases long. Counted from cysteine to phenylalanine, this CDR3 has 13 amino acids. Of all the DNA, just the CDR3 is kept, 39 bases in frame from base 1. As concerns this clone: The antigen it recognizes is unknown. Within one base of it there is no much larger clone, and no base qualities were kept.

This clonotype was obtained from a woman aged 40 to 50 who had recovered from COVID-19. Recombination linked TRBV2 to TRBJ1-2; the D gene cannot be named for sure. The sample comprised peripheral blood. The CDR3 loop reads CASSVGRNYGYTF. The sequence in DNA is TGTGCCAGCAGTGTTGGGAGAAACTATGGCTACACCTTC. The CDR3, completed at both ends by the reference TRBV2 and TRBJ1-2 genes, gives the full variable domain EPEVTQTPSHQVTQMGQEVILRCVPISNHLYFYWYRQILGQKVEFLVSFYNNEISEKSEIFDDQFSVERPDGSNFTLKIRSTKLEDSAMYFCASSVGRNYGYTFGSGTRLTVV.